This record looks at one T cell receptor beta chain sequence and its context. Its antigen is currently unknown. Here immunoSEQ multiplex PCR was the method, and the copy in TCRdb shows in-frame clones only, minus some. This table has tens of thousands of clones, approximately 83% appearing once. The data derive from a study of Tregs in tolerant kidney transplant recipients. Whole-study findings and limits: For some patients, primers changed over time, blocking nucleotide-level comparison.

The V gene lost 7 bases and the J gene lost 2 bases, with 12 bases spanning the gap. CDR3 length: 14 amino acids. Germline CDR1 and CDR2: MNHEY and SVGAGI. Thawed PBMCs were FACS-sorted into unstimulated CD4+CD25+CD127- regulatory T cells, CD4+CD25- non-regulatory cells, CD4 and CD8 cells. Before regulatory T cell sorting, thawed PBMCs rested overnight at 37°C in approximately 200 IU/ml IL-2. V and J are TRBV6-5 and TRBJ2-1, with D possibly called TRBD1 or TRBD2 (6 bases each). The sample was Tregs from blood, taken before the transplant. The TCR was taken from a human donor who received a combined kidney and bone marrow transplant. CDR3 nucleotide sequence: TGTGCCAGCAAACCTGGGGGGCCCTACAATGAGCAGTTCTTC. It yields the protein CASKPGGPYNEQFF.